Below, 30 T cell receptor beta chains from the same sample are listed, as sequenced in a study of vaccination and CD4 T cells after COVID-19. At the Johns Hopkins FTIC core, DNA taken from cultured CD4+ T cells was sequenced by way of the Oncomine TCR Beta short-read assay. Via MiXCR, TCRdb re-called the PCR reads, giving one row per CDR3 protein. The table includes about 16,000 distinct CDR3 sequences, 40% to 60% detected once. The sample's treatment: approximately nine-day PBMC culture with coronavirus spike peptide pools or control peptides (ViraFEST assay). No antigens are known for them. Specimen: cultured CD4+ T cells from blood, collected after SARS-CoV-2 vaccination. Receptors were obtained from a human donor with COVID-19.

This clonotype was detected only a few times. CDR3 DNA sequence: TGTGCCAGCAGAGCAAAGACTTTCTGGGAGGGTCAGCCCCAGCATTTT. Translating it yields CASRAKTFWEGQPQHF. The gene calls are TRBV6-1 and TRBJ1-5; D ambiguous. Germline CDR1 is MNHNS and CDR2 is SASEGT. V was shortened by 6 bases and J by 6 bases, with 21 bases between the two germline ends. The CDR3 spans 16 residues.

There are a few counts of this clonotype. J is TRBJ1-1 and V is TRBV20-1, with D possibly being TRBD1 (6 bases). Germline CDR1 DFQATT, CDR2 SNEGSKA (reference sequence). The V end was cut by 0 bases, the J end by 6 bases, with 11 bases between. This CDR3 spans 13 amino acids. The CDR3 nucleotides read TGCAGTGCTAGAGATGGGGGCTTACCTGAAGCTTTCTTT. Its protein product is CSARDGGLPEAFF.

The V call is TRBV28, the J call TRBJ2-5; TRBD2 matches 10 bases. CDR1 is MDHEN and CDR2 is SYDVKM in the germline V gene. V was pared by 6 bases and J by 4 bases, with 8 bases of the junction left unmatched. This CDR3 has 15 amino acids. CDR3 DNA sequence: TGTGCCAGCAGCTATAGCGGGGGGAGCAGAGAGACCCAGTACTTC. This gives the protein CASSYSGGSRETQYF. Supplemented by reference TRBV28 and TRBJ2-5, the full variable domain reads DVKVTQSSRYLVKRTGEKVFLECVQDMDHENMFWYRQDPGLGLRLIYFSYDVKMKEKGDIPEGYSVSREKKERFSLILESASTNQTSMYLCASSYSGGSRETQYFGPGTRLLVL.

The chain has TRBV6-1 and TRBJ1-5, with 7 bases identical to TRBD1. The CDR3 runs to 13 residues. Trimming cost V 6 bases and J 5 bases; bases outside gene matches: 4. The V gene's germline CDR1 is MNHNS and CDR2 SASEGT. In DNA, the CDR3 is TGTGCCAGCAGGGCAGGGGGGGATCAGCCCCAGCATTTT. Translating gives CASRAGGDQPQHF.

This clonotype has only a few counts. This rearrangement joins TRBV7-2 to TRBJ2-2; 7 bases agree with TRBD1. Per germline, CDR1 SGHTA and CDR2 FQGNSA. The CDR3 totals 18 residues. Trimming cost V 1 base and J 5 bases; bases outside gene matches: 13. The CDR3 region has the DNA TGTGCCAGCAGCTTAGTTTCAAGGGCCGGGACAGCGACCGGGGAGCTGTTTTTT. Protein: CASSLVSRAGTATGELFF.

CDR3 in DNA: TGTGCCGGGGCAGGGTTTCCAGATACGCAGTATTTT. Its translation: CAGAGFPDTQYF. The chain links TRBV6-1 to TRBJ2-3; D may be TRBD1 (5 bases). The CDR3 runs to 12 residues. Germline CDR1 and CDR2: MNHNS and SASEGT. V lost 11 bases and J 4 bases, leaving 13 bases between the germline ends.

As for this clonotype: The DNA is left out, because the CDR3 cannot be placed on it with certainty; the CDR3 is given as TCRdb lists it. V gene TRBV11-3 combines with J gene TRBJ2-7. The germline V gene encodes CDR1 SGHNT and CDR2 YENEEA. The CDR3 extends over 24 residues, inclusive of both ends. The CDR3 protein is CASTNQTSMYLCASSLPRIYEQYF.

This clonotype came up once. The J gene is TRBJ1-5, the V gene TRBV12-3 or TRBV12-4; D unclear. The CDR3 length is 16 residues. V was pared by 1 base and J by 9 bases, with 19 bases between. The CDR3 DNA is TGTGCCAGCAGTTTAGGACCGGTGGCCCGGCTAGGGCCCCAGCATTTT. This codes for CASSLGPVARLGPQHF.

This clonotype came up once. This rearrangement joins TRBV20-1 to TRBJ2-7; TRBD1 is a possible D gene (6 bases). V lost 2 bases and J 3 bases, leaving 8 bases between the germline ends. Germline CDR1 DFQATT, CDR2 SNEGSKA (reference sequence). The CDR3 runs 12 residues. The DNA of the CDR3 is TGCAGTGCTAGACCGGACAGCTACGAGCAGTACTTC. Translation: CSARPDSYEQYF.

CDR3 sequence reads: CASGRGGGQETQYF. The CDR3 DNA reads as TGTGCCAGCGGACGGGGGGGGGGGCAAGAGACCCAGTACTTC. The chain is built from TRBV6-2 or TRBV6-3 and TRBJ2-5; 8 nucleotides line up with TRBD2. V trimming: 8 bases; J trimming: 2 bases; junction bases outside the gene matches: 7. Germline assignment: CDR1 MNHEY and CDR2 SVGEGT. CDR3 length equals 14 residues.

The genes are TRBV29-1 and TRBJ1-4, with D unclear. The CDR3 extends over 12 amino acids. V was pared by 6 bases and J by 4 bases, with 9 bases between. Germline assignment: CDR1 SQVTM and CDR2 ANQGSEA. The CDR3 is CSVGGGNEKLFF. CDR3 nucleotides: TGCAGCGTGGGTGGTGGTAATGAAAAACTGTTTTTT.

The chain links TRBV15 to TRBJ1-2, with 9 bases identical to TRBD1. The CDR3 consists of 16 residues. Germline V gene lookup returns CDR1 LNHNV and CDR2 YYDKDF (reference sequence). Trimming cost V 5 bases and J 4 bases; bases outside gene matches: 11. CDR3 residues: CATSRGTGSSLYGYTF. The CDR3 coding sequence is TGTGCCACCAGCCGCGGGACAGGGTCGTCACTCTATGGCTACACCTTC.

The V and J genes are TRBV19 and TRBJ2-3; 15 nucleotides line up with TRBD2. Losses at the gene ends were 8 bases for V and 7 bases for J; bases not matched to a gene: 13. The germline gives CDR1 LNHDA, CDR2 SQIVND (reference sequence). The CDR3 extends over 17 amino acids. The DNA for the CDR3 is TGTGCCAGTTCAAGGACTAGCGGGGGGGCCAGAGTTCATACGCAGTATTTT. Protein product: CASSRTSGGARVHTQYF.

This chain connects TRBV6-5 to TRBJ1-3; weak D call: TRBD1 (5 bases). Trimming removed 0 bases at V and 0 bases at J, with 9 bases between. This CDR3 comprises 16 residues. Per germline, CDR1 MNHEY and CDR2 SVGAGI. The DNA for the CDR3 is TGTGCCAGCAGTTACTCAGGGGTCAGCTCTGGAAACACCATATATTTT. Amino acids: CASSYSGVSSGNTIYF.

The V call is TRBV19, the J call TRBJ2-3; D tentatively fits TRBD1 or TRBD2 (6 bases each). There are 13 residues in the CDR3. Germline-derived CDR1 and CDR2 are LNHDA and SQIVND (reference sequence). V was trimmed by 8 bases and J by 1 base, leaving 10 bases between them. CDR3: CASRGRGTDTQYF. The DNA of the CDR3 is TGTGCCAGTCGGGGGCGGGGCACAGATACGCAGTATTTT.

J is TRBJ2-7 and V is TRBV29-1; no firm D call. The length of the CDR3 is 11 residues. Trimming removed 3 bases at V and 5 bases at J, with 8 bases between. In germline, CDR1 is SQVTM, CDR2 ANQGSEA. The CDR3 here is CSVEQADEQYF. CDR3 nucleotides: TGCAGCGTTGAGCAGGCGGACGAGCAGTACTTC.

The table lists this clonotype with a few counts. The CDR3 sequence is CAWRRAYNSPLHF. For the CDR3, the DNA is TGTGCCTGGAGAAGGGCTTATAATTCACCCCTCCACTTT. The V call is TRBV30, the J call TRBJ1-6; D gene unclear. The germline V and J ends were trimmed by 3 bases and 4 bases, with 7 bases remaining between them. CDR3 length equals 13 residues. Germline V gene data show CDR1 as GTSNPN and CDR2 as SVGIG (reference sequence).

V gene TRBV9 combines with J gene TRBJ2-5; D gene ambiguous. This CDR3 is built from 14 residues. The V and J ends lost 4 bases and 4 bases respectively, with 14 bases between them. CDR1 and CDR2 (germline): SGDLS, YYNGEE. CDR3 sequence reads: CASSPLELPETQYF. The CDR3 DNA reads TGTGCCAGCAGCCCTCTAGAACTCCCAGAGACCCAGTACTTC.

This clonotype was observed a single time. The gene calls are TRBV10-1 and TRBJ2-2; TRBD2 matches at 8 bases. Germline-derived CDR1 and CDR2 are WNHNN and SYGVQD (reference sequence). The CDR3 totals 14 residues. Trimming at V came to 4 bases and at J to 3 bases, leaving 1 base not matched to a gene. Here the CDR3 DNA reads TGCGCCAGCAGTGGTAGCGGGGACACCGGGGAGCTGTTTTTT. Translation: CASSGSGDTGELFF.

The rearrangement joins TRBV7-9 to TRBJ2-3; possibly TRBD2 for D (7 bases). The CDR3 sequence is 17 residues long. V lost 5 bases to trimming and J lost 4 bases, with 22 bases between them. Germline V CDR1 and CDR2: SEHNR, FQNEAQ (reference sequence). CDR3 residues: CASSPWGGGVFPDTQYF. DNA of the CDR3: TGTGCCAGCAGCCCTTGGGGGGGCGGGGTCTTTCCAGATACGCAGTATTTT.

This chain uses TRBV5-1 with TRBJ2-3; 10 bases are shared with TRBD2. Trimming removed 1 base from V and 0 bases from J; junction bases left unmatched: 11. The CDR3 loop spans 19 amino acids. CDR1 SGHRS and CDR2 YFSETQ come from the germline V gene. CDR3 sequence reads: CASSLSRTSGLSSTDTQYF. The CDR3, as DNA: TGCGCCAGCAGCTTGAGTCGGACTAGCGGATTATCGAGCACAGATACGCAGTATTTT.

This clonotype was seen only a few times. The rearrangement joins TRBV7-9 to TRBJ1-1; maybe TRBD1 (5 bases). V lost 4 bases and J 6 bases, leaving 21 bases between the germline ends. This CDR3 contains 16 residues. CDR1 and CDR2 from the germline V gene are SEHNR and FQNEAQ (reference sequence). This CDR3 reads CASSSRPGSTSAEAFF. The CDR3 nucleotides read TGTGCCAGCAGCTCACGTCCAGGGTCGACGAGCGCTGAAGCTTTCTTT.

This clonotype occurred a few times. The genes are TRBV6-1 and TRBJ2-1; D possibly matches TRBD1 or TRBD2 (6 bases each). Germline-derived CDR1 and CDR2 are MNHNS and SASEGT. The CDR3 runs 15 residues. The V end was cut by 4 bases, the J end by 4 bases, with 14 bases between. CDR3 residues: CASSGRGVRYNEQFF. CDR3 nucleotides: TGTGCCAGCAGTGGTAGGGGGGTAAGGTACAATGAGCAGTTCTTC.

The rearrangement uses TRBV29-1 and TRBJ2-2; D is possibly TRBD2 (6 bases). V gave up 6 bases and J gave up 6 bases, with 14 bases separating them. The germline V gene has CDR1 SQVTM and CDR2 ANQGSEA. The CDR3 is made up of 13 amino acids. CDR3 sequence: CSVLKEGPGELFF. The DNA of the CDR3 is TGCAGCGTCCTGAAGGAGGGGCCCGGGGAGCTGTTTTTT.

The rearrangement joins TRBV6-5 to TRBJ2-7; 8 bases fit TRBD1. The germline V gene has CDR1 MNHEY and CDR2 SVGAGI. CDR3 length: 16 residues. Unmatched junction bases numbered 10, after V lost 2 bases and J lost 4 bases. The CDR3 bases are TGTGCCAGCAGTTACCTAGACAGGGGATTTGTGTACGAGCAGTACTTC. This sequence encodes CASSYLDRGFVYEQYF.

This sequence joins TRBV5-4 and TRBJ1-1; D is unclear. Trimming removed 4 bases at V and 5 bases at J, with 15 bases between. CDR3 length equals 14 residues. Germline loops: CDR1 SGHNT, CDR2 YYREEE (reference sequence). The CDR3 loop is CASSPEVTGTEAFF. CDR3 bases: TGTGCCAGCAGCCCCGAGGTTACCGGGACTGAAGCTTTCTTT.

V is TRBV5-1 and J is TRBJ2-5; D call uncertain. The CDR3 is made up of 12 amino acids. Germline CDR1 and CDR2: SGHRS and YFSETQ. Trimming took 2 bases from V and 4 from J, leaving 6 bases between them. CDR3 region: CASSLWGETQYF. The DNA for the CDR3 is TGCGCCAGCAGCTTATGGGGAGAGACCCAGTACTTC. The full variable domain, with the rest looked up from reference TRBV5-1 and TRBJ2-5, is KAGVTQTPRYLIKTRGQQVTLSCSPISGHRSVSWYQQTPGQGLQFLFEYFSETQRNKGNFPGRFSGRQFSNSRSEMNVSTLELGDSALYLCASSLWGETQYFGPGTRLLVL.

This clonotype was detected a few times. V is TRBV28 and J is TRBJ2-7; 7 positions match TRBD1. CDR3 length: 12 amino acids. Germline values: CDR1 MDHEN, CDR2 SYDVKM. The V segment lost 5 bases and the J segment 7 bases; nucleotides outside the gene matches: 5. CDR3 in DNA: TGTGCCAGCAGTGGACAGGTGGAGGAGCAGTACTTC. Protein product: CASSGQVEEQYF.

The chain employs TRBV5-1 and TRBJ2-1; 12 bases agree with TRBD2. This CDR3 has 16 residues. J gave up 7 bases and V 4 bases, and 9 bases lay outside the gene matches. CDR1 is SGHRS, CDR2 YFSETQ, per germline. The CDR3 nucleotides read TGCGCCAGCAGCACCCATCTAGCGGGGGGGCGAAATGAGCAGTTCTTC. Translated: CASSTHLAGGRNEQFF.

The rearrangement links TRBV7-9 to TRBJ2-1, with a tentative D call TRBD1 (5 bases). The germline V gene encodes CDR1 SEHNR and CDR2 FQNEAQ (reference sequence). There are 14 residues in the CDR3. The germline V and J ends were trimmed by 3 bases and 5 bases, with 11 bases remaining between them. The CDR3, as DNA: TGTGCCAGCAGCTTTAGGGGCCTACACAATGAGCAGTTCTTC. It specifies CASSFRGLHNEQFF.